This record looks at one T cell receptor (beta chain) sequence and its context. What it binds is unknown. This record comes from a study of T-cell memory formation after mild COVID-19. Looking at the study overall: TCR clusters largely stayed donor specific.

MiXCR, applied by TCRdb to the 5' RACE reads, yields one record per CDR3 protein. The data show around 250,000 distinct CDR3 sequences, 15% to 19% seen once. Notes on the study in general: Contracting clones from day 15 to 85 had balanced CD4/CD8; later expanders favoured CD4+. For second-wave clones that peaked at day 37, SARS-CoV-2 specificity went unverified.

The sequence derives from an adult woman who had mild COVID-19 (a few samples of this study predate the infection). Cell type and time point are not known. The sequenced material came from PBMCs or a T cell subset sorted from them (not recorded which).

CDR3 sequence reads: CASSLDGRVNTEAFF. For the CDR3, the DNA is TGTGCCAGCAGCTTAGATGGTCGGGTGAACACTGAAGCTTTCTTT. The chain employs TRBV11-2 and TRBJ1-1; no reliable D call. V lost 0 bases and J 0 bases, leaving 8 bases between the germline ends. Germline CDR1 reads SGHAT; CDR2 reads FQNNGV. CDR3 length: 15 residues.